This T cell receptor (beta chain) was obtained from a study of blood T cell repertoires in COVID-19. Study overall: Both acute and convalescent COVID-19 samples were obtained from the United States, Italy and Spain. The cDNA or gDNA used as material had been derived from T cells, B-cell-depleted T cells, or PBMCs.

As handled by the study authors: Amplification with reference gene primers provided the estimates of nucleated cell counts. Profiling relied on immunoSEQ multiplex PCR, and the TCRdb table lists in-frame clones only, not all of them. V and J calls and clone size come straight from that table; D and trimming were deduced from the DNA. The sample records a few hundred thousand clones, 65% to 90% being singletons. CDR1 is LGHNA and CDR2 is YNFKEQ in the germline V gene. The CDR3 totals 14 residues. The V end was cut by 0 bases, the J end by 9 bases, with 12 bases between. Sequencing used peripheral blood. The receptor was derived from a man aged 50-60 years with acute or convalescent COVID-19. The rearrangement links TRBV4-2 to TRBJ1-5; no firm D call. The CDR3 bases are TGTGCCAGCAGCCAAGATATACGGGAGAGGCCCCAGCATTTT. It yields the protein CASSQDIRERPQHF.